The 9 T cell receptor beta chains reported below all come from one sample, sequenced in a study of tumor T cells in aggressive B-cell lymphoma. The assay was immunoSEQ multiplex PCR, and TCRdb's table has in-frame clones only and misses some. The sample has under 2,500 clones, 86% seen once; the top ten hold roughly a fifth. Source material: tumor tissue. These receptors all stem from an adult with diffuse large B cell lymphoma.

The chain employs TRBV7-8 and TRBJ2-3, with 7 positions matching TRBD1. The CDR3 loop spans 16 amino acids. CDR1 is SGHVS and CDR2 is FQNEAQ in the germline V gene. V was clipped by 0 bases and J by 0 bases; unmatched bases: 3. CDR3 sequence: CASSLAVTGSTDTQYF. CDR3 coding DNA: TGTGCCAGCAGCTTAGCTGTGACAGGGAGCACAGATACGCAGTATTTT.

The V gene is TRBV19, the J gene TRBJ1-5; the D gene is possibly TRBD1 (5 bases). The V end was cut by 3 bases, the J end by 5 bases, with 17 bases between. The CDR3 runs to 16 residues. Germline assignment: CDR1 LNHDA and CDR2 SQIVND (reference sequence). CDR3 region: CASSIDSGRVDQPQHF. The CDR3 DNA follows: TGTGCCAGTAGTATCGATTCCGGCAGGGTTGATCAGCCCCAGCATTTT.

This clone was seen only a few times. The chain couples TRBV23-1 to TRBJ2-7, with TRBD1 matching 7 bases. TRBV23-1 is classed as an ORF, of uncertain function. V was pared by 4 bases and J by 3 bases, with 12 bases of the junction left unmatched. This CDR3 comprises 16 residues. The CDR3 DNA sequence: TGCGCCAGCAGTCCCCCCTCCCGGGACAGAGACTACGAGCAGTACGTC. Amino acid sequence: CASSPPSRDRDYEQYV.

This clone is a singleton in its sample. The rearrangement uses TRBV10-3 and TRBJ2-3, with TRBD2 matching over 9 bases. Germline V gene data show CDR1 as ENHRY and CDR2 as SYGVKD. Germline trimming cut 4 bases from V and 0 bases from J; bases unmatched to any gene: 2. The CDR3 has 15 amino acids. The CDR3 region is CAISVGTSSTDTQYF. CDR3 coding DNA: TGTGCCATCAGTGTAGGGACTAGCAGCACAGATACGCAGTATTTT.

Details on this clone: One junction end disagrees with the germline gene, perhaps due to a read error. V usage is TRBV27 and J usage is TRBJ2-7, with a possible D match to TRBD2 (7 bases). Per the germline V gene, CDR1 is MNHEY and CDR2 is SMNVEV (reference sequence). The CDR3 spans 15 residues. The CDR3 DNA reads as TGTGCCAGCAGTTTAAGGGGGGGGATAGGCTACGAGCAGTATTTC. This encodes CASSLRGGIGYEQYF.

The chain has TRBV9 and TRBJ2-7; maybe TRBD2 (7 bases). Germline-derived CDR1 and CDR2 are SGDLS and YYNGEE. This CDR3 is 14 amino acids long. V was shortened by 0 bases and J by 2 bases, with 9 bases between the two germline ends. The CDR3 loop is CASSVGEGAYEQYF. CDR3 coding DNA: TGTGCCAGCAGCGTAGGGGAGGGGGCCTACGAGCAGTACTTC.

V usage is TRBV28 and J usage is TRBJ1-1; the match to TRBD1 covers 8 bases. V shed 5 bases and J 8 bases; nucleotides not matched to a gene: 4. Germline lookup yields CDR1 MDHEN and CDR2 SYDVKM. CDR3 size: 12 residues. Written as DNA, the CDR3 is TGTGCCAGCAGTAAGAGGACAGGGGAAGCTTTCTTT. Residues: CASSKRTGEAFF.

The chain joins TRBV9 to TRBJ2-1; 7 bases agree with TRBD2. Germline V lookup: CDR1 SGDLS, CDR2 YYNGEE. V shed 7 bases, J shed 2 bases, and the junction held 9 bases outside the gene matches. This CDR3 is 15 amino acids long. The CDR3 bases are TGTGCCAGCGGTTTGGCGGGAGAGCCCTACAATGAGCAGTTCTTC. It yields the protein CASGLAGEPYNEQFF. The whole variable domain, remainder taken from reference TRBV9 and TRBJ2-1, is DSGVTQTPKHLITATGQRVTLRCSPRSGDLSVYWYQQSLDQGLQFLIQYYNGEERAKGNILERFSAQQFPDLHSELNLSSLELGDSALYFCASGLAGEPYNEQFFGPGTRLTVL.

CDR3 nucleotides: TGTGCCAGCTCACCATCCAGCGGGAGGGAACGGAATGAGCAGTTCTTC. Amino acid sequence: CASSPSSGRERNEQFF. This chain uses TRBV18 with TRBJ2-1, with 10 bases aligning to TRBD2. Germline V CDR1 and CDR2: KGHSH, LQKENI. Trimming removed 2 bases from V and 7 bases from J; junction bases left unmatched: 8. This CDR3 contains 16 residues.